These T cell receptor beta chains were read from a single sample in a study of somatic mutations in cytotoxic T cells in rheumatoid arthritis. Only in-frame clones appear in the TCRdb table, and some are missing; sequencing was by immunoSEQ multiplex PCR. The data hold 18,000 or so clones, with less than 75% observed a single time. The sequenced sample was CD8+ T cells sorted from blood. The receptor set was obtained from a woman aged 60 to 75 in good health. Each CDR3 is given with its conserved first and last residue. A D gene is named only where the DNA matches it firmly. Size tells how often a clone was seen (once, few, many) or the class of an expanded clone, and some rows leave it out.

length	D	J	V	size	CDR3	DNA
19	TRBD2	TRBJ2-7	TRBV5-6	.	CASSLSGASGRADAYEQYF	TGTGCCAGCAGCTTGTCGGGGGCTAGCGGGAGGGCCGACGCCTACGAGCAGTACTTC
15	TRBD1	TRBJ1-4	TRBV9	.	CASSEEVGTDEKLFF	TGTGCCAGCAGCGAGGAAGTAGGGACAGACGAAAAACTGTTTTTT
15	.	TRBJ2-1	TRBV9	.	CASSRALGSYNEQFF	TGTGCCAGCAGCCGGGCCCTCGGCTCCTACAATGAGCAGTTCTTC
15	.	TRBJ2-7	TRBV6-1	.	CASSDLGANFYEQYF	TGTGCCAGCAGTGATCTGGGGGCCAATTTCTACGAGCAGTACTTC
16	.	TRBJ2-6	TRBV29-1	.	CSVGGDSSSGANVLTF	TGCAGCGTTGGCGGGGACTCCTCATCTGGGGCCAACGTCCTGACTTTC
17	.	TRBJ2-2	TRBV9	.	CASSDPLAEVNTGELFF	TGTGCCAGCAGCGATCCCTTAGCGGAGGTAAACACCGGGGAGCTGTTTTTT
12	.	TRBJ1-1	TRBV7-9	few	CASSLLNTEAFF	TGTGCCAGCAGCTTATTAAACACTGAAGCTTTCTTT
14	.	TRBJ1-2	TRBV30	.	CAWTLGGGYYGYTF	TGTGCCTGGACCCTGGGTGGGGGATACTATGGCTACACCTTC
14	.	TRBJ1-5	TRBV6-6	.	CASSADRIDQPQHF	TGTGCCAGCAGTGCTGACAGAATTGATCAGCCCCAGCATTTT
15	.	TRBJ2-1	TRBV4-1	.	CASRFGPETYNEQFF	TGCGCCAGCAGATTCGGCCCGGAGACCTACAATGAGCAGTTCTTC
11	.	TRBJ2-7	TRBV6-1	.	CASTSVYEQYF	TGTGCCAGCACCTCCGTGTACGAGCAGTACTTC
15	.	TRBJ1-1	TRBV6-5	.	CASSHRGGFNTEAFF	TGTGCCAGCAGTCACCGAGGGGGATTCAACACTGAAGCTTTCTTT
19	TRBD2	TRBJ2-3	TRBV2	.	CASSEALMREGLYLDTQYF	TGTGCCAGCAGTGAAGCGCTTATGCGGGAGGGCCTCTATTTAGATACGCAGTATTTT
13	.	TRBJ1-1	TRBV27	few	CASSLQANTEAFF	TGTGCCAGCAGTTTACAGGCGAATACTGAAGCTTTCTTT
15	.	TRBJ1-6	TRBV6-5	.	CASSYTQAHNSPLHF	TGTGCCAGCAGTTACACCCAGGCCCATAATTCACCCCTCCACTTT
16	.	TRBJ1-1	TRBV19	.	CASRDRTVGMNTEAFF	TGTGCCAGTAGAGACCGGACAGTCGGCATGAACACTGAAGCTTTCTTT
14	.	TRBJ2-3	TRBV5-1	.	CASRNWERTDTQYF	TGCGCCAGCAGGAATTGGGAGAGGACAGATACGCAGTATTTT
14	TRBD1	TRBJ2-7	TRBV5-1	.	CASSIGQGGYEQYF	TGCGCCAGCAGCATAGGACAGGGGGGGTACGAGCAGTACTTC
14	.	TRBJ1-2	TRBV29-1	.	CSVDLQDLNYGYTF	TGCAGCGTTGATTTGCAGGATCTTAACTATGGCTACACCTTC
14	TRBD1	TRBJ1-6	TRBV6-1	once	CASSAGTGVTPLHF	TGTGCCAGCAGTGCCGGGACAGGTGTTACACCCCTCCACTTT
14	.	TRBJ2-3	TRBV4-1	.	CASSQELGPDTQYF	TGCGCCAGCAGCCAAGAGCTGGGACCAGATACGCAGTATTTT
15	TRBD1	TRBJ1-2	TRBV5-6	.	CASSGTGSRNYGYTF	TGTGCCAGCAGCGGGACAGGGTCCCGGAACTATGGCTACACCTTC